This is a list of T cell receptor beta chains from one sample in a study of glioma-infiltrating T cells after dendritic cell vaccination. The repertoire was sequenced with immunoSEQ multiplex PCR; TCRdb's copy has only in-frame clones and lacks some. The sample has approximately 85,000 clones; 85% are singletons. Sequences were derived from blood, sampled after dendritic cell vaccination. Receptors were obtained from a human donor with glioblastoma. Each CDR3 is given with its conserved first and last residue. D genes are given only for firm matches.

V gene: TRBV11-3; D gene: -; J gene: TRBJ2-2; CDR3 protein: CASSLHGQNTGELFF; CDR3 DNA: TGTGCCAGCAGCTTGCATGGGCAGAACACCGGGGAGCTGTTTTTT
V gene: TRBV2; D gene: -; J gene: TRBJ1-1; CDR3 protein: CASRWGANTEAFF; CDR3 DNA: TGTGCCAGCAGGTGGGGCGCGAACACTGAAGCTTTCTTT
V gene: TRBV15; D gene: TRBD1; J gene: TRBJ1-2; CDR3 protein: CATSSDRGLHYGYTF; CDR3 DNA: TGTGCCACCAGCAGCGACAGGGGCCTACACTATGGCTACACCTTC
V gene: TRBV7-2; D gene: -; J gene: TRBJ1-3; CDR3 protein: CASSTQSGFAARNTIYF; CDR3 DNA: TGTGCCAGCAGCACCCAATCCGGGTTCGCAGCCCGAAACACCATATATTTT
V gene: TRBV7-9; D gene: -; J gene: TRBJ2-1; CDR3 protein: CASSSPVGSSYNEQFF; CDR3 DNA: TGTGCCAGCAGCTCCCCTGTCGGGAGCTCCTACAATGAGCAGTTCTTC
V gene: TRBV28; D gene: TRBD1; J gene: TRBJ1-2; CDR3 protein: CASSGTGGDGYTF; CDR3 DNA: TGTGCCAGCAGTGGAACAGGGGGCGATGGCTACACCTTC
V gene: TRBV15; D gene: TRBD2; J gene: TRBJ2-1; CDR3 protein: CATSREREHNEQFF; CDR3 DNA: TGTGCCACCAGCAGAGAGCGGGAGCACAATGAGCAGTTCTTC
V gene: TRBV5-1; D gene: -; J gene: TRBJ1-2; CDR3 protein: CASSSTESYGYTF; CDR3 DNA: TGCGCCAGCAGCTCGACAGAGAGCTATGGCTACACCTTC
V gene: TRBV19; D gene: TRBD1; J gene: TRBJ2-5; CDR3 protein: CASSIPGTGTRETQYF; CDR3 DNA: TGTGCCAGTAGTATCCCCGGGACAGGGACCCGGGAGACCCAGTACTTC
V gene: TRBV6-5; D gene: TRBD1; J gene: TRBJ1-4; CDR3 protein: CASKTGTGGQKLFF; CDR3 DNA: TGTGCCAGCAAAACCGGGACAGGGGGGCAAAAACTGTTTTTT
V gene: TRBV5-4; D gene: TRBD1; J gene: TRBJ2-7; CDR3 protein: CASSSPGTGDSYEQYF; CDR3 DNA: TGTGCCAGCAGTTCTCCCGGGACAGGGGACTCCTACGAGCAGTACTTC
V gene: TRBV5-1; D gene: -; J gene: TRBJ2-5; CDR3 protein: CASSSPQETQYF; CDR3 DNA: TGCGCCAGCAGCTCTCCTCAAGAGACCCAGTACTTC
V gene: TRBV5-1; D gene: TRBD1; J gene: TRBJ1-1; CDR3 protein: CASSFRQGRGKTEAFF; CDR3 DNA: TGCGCCAGCAGCTTCCGACAGGGGAGAGGTAAAACTGAAGCTTTCTTT
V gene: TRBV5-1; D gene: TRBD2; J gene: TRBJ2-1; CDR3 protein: CASSLGATSGQYNEQFF; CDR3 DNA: TGCGCCAGCAGCTTGGGAGCCACTAGCGGTCAGTACAATGAGCAGTTCTTC
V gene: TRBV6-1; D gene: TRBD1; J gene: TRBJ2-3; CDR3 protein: CASSFQGGAGDTQYF; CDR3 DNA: TGTGCCAGCAGTTTTCAAGGGGGCGCGGGTGATACGCAGTATTTT
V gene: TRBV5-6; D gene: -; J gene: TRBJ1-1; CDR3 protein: CASSLGARGRFEAFF; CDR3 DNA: TGTGCCAGCAGCTTGGGCGCCAGAGGTAGATTTGAAGCTTTCTTT
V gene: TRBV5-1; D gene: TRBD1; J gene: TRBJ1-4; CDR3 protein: CASSPGDSPPNEKLFF; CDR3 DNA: TGCGCCAGCAGCCCGGGGGACAGTCCGCCTAATGAAAAACTGTTTTTT
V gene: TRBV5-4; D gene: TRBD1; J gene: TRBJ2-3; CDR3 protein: CASMHDRGSTDTQYF; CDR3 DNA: TGTGCCAGCATGCACGACAGGGGGAGCACAGATACGCAGTATTTT
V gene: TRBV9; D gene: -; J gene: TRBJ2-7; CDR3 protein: CASSGSGTGHDEQYF; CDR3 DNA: TGTGCCAGCAGCGGCTCCGGGACTGGACATGACGAGCAGTACTTC
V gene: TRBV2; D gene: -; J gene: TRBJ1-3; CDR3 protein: CASSEVAVSGNTIYF; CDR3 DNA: TGTGCCAGCAGTGAAGTGGCAGTCTCTGGAAACACCATATATTTT